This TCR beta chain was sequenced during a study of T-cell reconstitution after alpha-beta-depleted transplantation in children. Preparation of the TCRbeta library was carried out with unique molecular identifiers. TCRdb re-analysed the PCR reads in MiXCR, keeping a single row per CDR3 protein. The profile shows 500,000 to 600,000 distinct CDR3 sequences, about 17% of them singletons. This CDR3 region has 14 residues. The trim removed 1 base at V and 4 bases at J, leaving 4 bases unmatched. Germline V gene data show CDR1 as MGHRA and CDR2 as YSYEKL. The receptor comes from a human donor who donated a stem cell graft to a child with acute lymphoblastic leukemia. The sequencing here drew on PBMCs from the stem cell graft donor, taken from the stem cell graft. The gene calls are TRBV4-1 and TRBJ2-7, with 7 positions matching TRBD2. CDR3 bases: TGCGCCAGCAGCCAAGGGGCTAGCGGATACGAGCAGTACTTC. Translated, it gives CASSQGASGYEQYF.